This passage covers 14 T cell receptor beta chains from one sample sequenced in a study of response to subunit inactivated influenza vaccine. TCRdb re-derived calls from the RT-PCR reads in MiXCR, one entry per CDR3 protein. The sample has hundreds of thousands of distinct CDR3 sequences, around 11% seen once; the top ten hold 9.5% to 11%. A further study also used this sample, focusing on T cells expressing NK-cell markers. That study adds: TCR beta cDNA was generated via 5'RACE template switching incorporating UMIs.

Specimen: PBMCs from blood, collected on the day of vaccination. Every receptor here comes from a man in his forties or fifties who received an inactivated influenza vaccine.

J is TRBJ2-2 and V is TRBV6-2 or TRBV6-3; D ambiguous. The CDR3 spans 15 residues. Germline lookup yields CDR1 MNHEY and CDR2 SVGEGT. The V gene lost 8 bases and the J gene lost 0 bases, with 13 bases spanning the gap. The CDR3 DNA sequence: TGTGCCAGCTTACCCAAGTTCGCGAACACCGGGGAGCTGTTTTTT. It translates to CASLPKFANTGELFF.

The table lists this clonotype with a few counts. This rearrangement joins TRBV15 to TRBJ2-1; D is undetermined. The ends were cut back, 0 bases at V and 2 bases at J, with 5 bases in the middle. Germline CDR1 is LNHNV and CDR2 is YYDKDF (reference sequence). The CDR3 extends over 14 amino acids. CDR3 nucleotides: TGTGCCACCAGCAGAGACAGCCCCTACAATGAGCAGTTCTTC. Translating gives CATSRDSPYNEQFF.

The chain combines TRBV12-3 or TRBV12-4 with TRBJ2-1; D may be TRBD1 or TRBD2 (5 bases each). The V and J ends lost 6 bases and 0 bases respectively, with 12 bases between them. The CDR3 extends over 15 amino acids. The CDR3 coding sequence is TGTGCCAGCAGCCTCCGGGACCCCTCCTACAATGAGCAGTTCTTC. Protein sequence: CASSLRDPSYNEQFF.

The chain combines TRBV15 with TRBJ2-3; no clear D gene. Looked up from germline, CDR1 is LNHNV and CDR2 is YYDKDF (reference sequence). The CDR3 has 14 amino acids. The V gene lost 2 bases and the J gene lost 3 bases, with 9 bases spanning the gap. This chain's CDR3 is CATSRPSVTDTQYF. The DNA of the CDR3 is TGTGCCACCAGCAGACCGTCTGTGACAGATACGCAGTATTTT.

The chain recombines TRBV4-3 with TRBJ2-3, with 7 bases matching TRBD2. Per the germline V gene, CDR1 is LGHNA and CDR2 is YSLEER. The CDR3 has 17 amino acids. V was clipped by 0 bases and J by 6 bases; unmatched bases: 12. Written as DNA, the CDR3 is TGCGCCAGCAGCCAAGATGAAGCGGGGCGCGGTGAGGATACGCAGTATTTT. The encoded protein is CASSQDEAGRGEDTQYF.

This clonotype was counted a few times. The chain's CDR3 is CSARDLKGGRIEQFF. The CDR3 DNA reads TGCAGTGCTAGAGATCTAAAGGGGGGCCGGATCGAGCAGTTCTTC. J is TRBJ2-1 and V is TRBV20-1, with D possibly called TRBD1 or TRBD2 (6 bases each). The CDR3 is 15 residues long. V gave up 0 bases and J gave up 10 bases, with 19 bases separating them. CDR1 is DFQATT, CDR2 SNEGSKA, per germline (reference sequence).

This clonotype has just a few counts. This sequence joins TRBV5-1 and TRBJ2-1; a possible D gene is TRBD1 (6 bases). Trimming pared 2 bases from V and 2 bases from J, leaving 11 bases between. CDR1 and CDR2 (germline): SGHRS, YFSETQ. CDR3 length: 15 amino acids. CDR3 coding DNA: TGCGCCAGCAGCTTCGAACAGGGAACCTACAATGAGCAGTTCTTC. This translates into CASSFEQGTYNEQFF.

The sample holds many counts of this clonotype. J is TRBJ1-1 and V is TRBV5-1; D possibly corresponds to TRBD1 (5 bases). Germline V lookup: CDR1 SGHRS, CDR2 YFSETQ. The CDR3 covers 13 residues. The V end lost 4 bases, the J end lost 4 bases, and 11 bases lay between the germline ends. CDR3 bases: TGCGCCAGCAGCCCGGGGGAGTTCACTGAAGCTTTCTTT. Translated: CASSPGEFTEAFF.

This clonotype was seen repeatedly, ten times or more. The rearrangement joins TRBV29-1 to TRBJ2-1; TRBD1 might be the D (5 bases). CDR3 length: 14 residues. Trimming left V 7 bases short and J 0 bases short, with 13 bases between. Germline lookup yields CDR1 SQVTM and CDR2 ANQGSEA. CDR3 DNA sequence: TGCAGCGCCAGGGCCATGAGCTCCTACAATGAGCAGTTCTTC. Residues: CSARAMSSYNEQFF.

The V call is TRBV7-2, the J call TRBJ2-1; D may be TRBD2 (7 bases). The CDR3 sequence is 16 residues long. CDR1 and CDR2 (germline): SGHTA, FQGNSA. V was cut by 5 bases and J by 7 bases, with 21 bases left in between. The CDR3 DNA sequence: TGTGCCAGCAGCCCTTTTCGTCGCAGGGGAGGGAATGAGCAGTTCTTC. It specifies CASSPFRRRGGNEQFF.

In the case of this clonotype: The germline gene is not matched at one end of the junction; a read error may be the cause. The chain joins TRBV12-3 or TRBV12-4 to TRBJ2-7; 10 bases align to TRBD2. The CDR3 extends over 15 amino acids. The CDR3 loop is CASKPGTSEPYGQYF. For the CDR3, the DNA is TGTGCCAGCAAGCCGGGGACTAGCGAGCCCTACGGGCAGTACTTC.

This clonotype was picked up many times. The genes are TRBV7-2 and TRBJ2-7, with D uncertain. Germline assignment: CDR1 SGHTA and CDR2 FQGNSA. Trimming left V 0 bases short and J 3 bases short, with 9 bases between. The CDR3 consists of 14 residues. Written as DNA, the CDR3 is TGTGCCAGCAGCTTAGCGGGGAACAGCTACGAGCAGTACTTC. Its translation is CASSLAGNSYEQYF.

The rearrangement links TRBV5-1 to TRBJ1-5; perhaps TRBD1 as D (6 bases). This CDR3 region has 14 residues. Germline lookup yields CDR1 SGHRS and CDR2 YFSETQ. V lost 4 bases to trimming and J lost 2 bases, with 10 bases between them. The CDR3, as DNA: TGCGCCAGCAGCCAAGAGGGGGGCAATCAGCCCCAGCATTTT. It specifies CASSQEGGNQPQHF.

This rearrangement joins TRBV20-1 to TRBJ2-5; 14 nucleotides line up with TRBD2. The CDR3 runs 16 residues. Germline V gene data show CDR1 as DFQATT and CDR2 as SNEGSKA (reference sequence). V shed 3 bases, J shed 5 bases, and the junction held 8 bases outside the gene matches. CDR3 in amino acids: CSARTSGRGTVETQYF. In nucleotides, the CDR3 is TGCAGTGCTAGGACTAGCGGGAGGGGGACCGTTGAGACCCAGTACTTC.